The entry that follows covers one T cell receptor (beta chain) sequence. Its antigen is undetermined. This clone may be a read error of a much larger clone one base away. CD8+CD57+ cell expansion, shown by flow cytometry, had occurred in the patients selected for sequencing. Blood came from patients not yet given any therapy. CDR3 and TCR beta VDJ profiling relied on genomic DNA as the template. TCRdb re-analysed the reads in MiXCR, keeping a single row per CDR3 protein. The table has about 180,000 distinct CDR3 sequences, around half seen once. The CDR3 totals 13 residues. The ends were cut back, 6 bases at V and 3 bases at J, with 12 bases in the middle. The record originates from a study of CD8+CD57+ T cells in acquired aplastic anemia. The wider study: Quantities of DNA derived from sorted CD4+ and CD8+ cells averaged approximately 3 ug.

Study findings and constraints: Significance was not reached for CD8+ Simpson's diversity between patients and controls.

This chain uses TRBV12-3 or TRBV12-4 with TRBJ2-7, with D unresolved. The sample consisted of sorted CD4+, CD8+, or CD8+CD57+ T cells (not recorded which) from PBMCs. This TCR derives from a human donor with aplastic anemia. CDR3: CASRGPSFYEQYF. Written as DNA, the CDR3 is TGTGCCAGCAGGGGCCCCAGCTTCTACGAGCAGTACTTC.